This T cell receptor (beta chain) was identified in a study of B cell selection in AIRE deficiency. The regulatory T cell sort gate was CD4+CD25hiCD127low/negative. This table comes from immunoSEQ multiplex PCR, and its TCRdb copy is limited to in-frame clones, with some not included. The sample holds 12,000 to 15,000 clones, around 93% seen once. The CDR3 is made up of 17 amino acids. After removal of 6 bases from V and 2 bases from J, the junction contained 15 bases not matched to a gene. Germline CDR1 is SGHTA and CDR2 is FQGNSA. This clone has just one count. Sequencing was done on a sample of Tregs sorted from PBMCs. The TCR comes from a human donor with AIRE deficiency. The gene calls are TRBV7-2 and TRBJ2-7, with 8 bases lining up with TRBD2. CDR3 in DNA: TGTGCCAGCAGTTATACTACGGGGACTAGGATGCCCTACGAGCAGTACTTC. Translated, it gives CASSYTTGTRMPYEQYF.